Below are 21 T cell receptor beta chains sequenced from a single sample in a study of OX40 agonist ivuxolimab in advanced cancers. Using immunoSEQ multiplex PCR, the repertoire was profiled, and TCRdb retains in-frame clones only, with some absent. The sample records tens of thousands of clones, 80% to 90% being singletons. Here the sequenced sample was CD4+ or CD8+ T cells sorted from blood, taken in a trial of the OX40 agonist ivuxolimab. The receptor set was obtained from an adult with an advanced solid tumor such as melanoma, head and neck, liver or kidney cancer.

The chain joins TRBV6-5 to TRBJ1-1, with unresolved D. The germline V gene encodes CDR1 MNHEY and CDR2 SVGAGI. Between the trimmed V and J ends, which lost 4 bases and 0 bases, there was a span of 12 bases. The CDR3 totals 15 residues. CDR3: CASSSGGSLNTEAFF. The CDR3 DNA sequence: TGTGCCAGCAGTTCGGGTGGCAGTCTGAACACTGAAGCTTTCTTT.

The chain uses TRBV19 and TRBJ2-7, with D possibly called TRBD1 or TRBD2 (6 bases each). Trimming took off 5 bases at V and 7 bases at J, with 24 bases between the two ends. The CDR3 has 16 amino acids. From germline, CDR1 is LNHDA and CDR2 SQIVND (reference sequence). CDR3: CASSPSGRTAVGEQYF. In nucleotides, the CDR3 is TGTGCCAGTAGTCCTTCGGGGAGGACAGCCGTCGGAGAGCAGTACTTC.

The CDR3 protein is CASSLGLAGGPLFF. CDR3 nucleotides: TGTGCCAGCAGCTTGGGACTAGCGGGAGGGCCCCTGTTCTTC. The chain recombines TRBV7-2 with TRBJ2-1, with 16 nucleotides matching TRBD2. Per the germline V gene, CDR1 is SGHTA and CDR2 is FQGNSA. CDR3 length equals 14 residues. V lost 3 bases to trimming and J lost 15 bases; unmatched junction nucleotides: 5. The full variable domain, rest sourced from reference TRBV7-2 and TRBJ2-1, is GAGVSQSPSNKVTEKGKDVELRCDPISGHTALYWYRQSLGQGLEFLIYFQGNSAPDKSGLPSDRFSAERTGGSVSTLTIQRTQQEDSAVYLCASSLGLAGGPLFFGPGTRLTVL.

The chain uses TRBV19 and TRBJ2-7, with D perhaps TRBD2 (5 bases). V lost 0 bases, J lost 2 bases, and 5 bases lay in between. CDR1 LNHDA and CDR2 SQIVND come from the germline V gene (reference sequence). The CDR3 runs to 13 residues. The CDR3 loop is CASSIDGAYEQYF. The CDR3 DNA reads TGTGCCAGTAGTATAGACGGGGCCTACGAGCAGTACTTC.

This chain links TRBV5-4 with TRBJ2-7, with TRBD1 matching over 8 bases. CDR1 is SGHNT, CDR2 YYREEE, per germline (reference sequence). After removal of 7 bases from V and 6 bases from J, the junction contained 3 bases not matched to a gene. CDR3 size: 11 residues. CDR3 DNA sequence: TGTGCCAGCGGACAGGGTGGCGAGCAGTACTTC. This translates into CASGQGGEQYF.

The rearrangement uses TRBV19 and TRBJ1-6; D may be TRBD1 (5 bases). Trimming left V 7 bases short and J 6 bases short, with 10 bases between. Germline CDR1 is LNHDA and CDR2 is SQIVND (reference sequence). This CDR3 is 13 amino acids long. The CDR3 sequence: CASMRQINSPLHF. The CDR3, as DNA: TGTGCCAGTATGAGACAGATTAATTCACCCCTCCACTTT. Complete variable domain (other parts from reference TRBV19 and TRBJ1-6): DGGITQSPKYLFRKEGQNVTLSCEQNLNHDAMYWYRQDPGQGLRLIYYSQIVNDFQKGDIAEGYSVSREKKESFPLTVTSAQKNPTAFYLCASMRQINSPLHFGNGTRLTVT.

The rearrangement links TRBV6-6 to TRBJ1-5, with a possible D match to TRBD1 (5 bases). The CDR3 contains 16 residues. V dropped 2 bases and J dropped 1 base, with 12 bases sitting between them. Germline CDR1 reads MNHNY; CDR2 reads SVGAGI (reference sequence). As DNA, the CDR3 is TGTGCCAGCAGTTACAACTCGGGGGTCAGCAATCAGCCCCAGCATTTT. As protein: CASSYNSGVSNQPQHF.

The gene calls are TRBV5-1 and TRBJ2-3; TRBD2 matches 14 bases. The ends lost 0 bases at V and 1 base at J; junction bases unmatched: 4. Germline V CDR1 and CDR2: SGHRS, YFSETQ. The length of the CDR3 is 18 residues. DNA for the CDR3: TGCGCCAGCAGCTTGGGACTAGCGGGGGGGCTACGCACAGATACGCAGTATTTT. This codes for CASSLGLAGGLRTDTQYF. The variable domain in full, with the rest retrieved from reference TRBV5-1 and TRBJ2-3, is KAGVTQTPRYLIKTRGQQVTLSCSPISGHRSVSWYQQTPGQGLQFLFEYFSETQRNKGNFPGRFSGRQFSNSRSEMNVSTLELGDSALYLCASSLGLAGGLRTDTQYFGPGTRLTVL.

This clone was counted a single time. The genes are TRBV6-1 and TRBJ2-7; 9 bases match TRBD2. CDR1 MNHNS and CDR2 SASEGT come from the germline V gene. The CDR3 spans 14 residues. The ends lost 8 bases at V and 4 bases at J; junction bases unmatched: 9. CDR3 amino acids: CASRLASGVYEQYF. CDR3 DNA: TGTGCCAGCCGCCTCGCTAGCGGGGTTTACGAGCAGTACTTC.

This chain uses TRBV28 with TRBJ2-1, with TRBD2 identical over 7 bases. V lost 2 bases, J lost 7 bases, and 14 bases stayed unmatched. CDR3 size: 17 residues. Germline assignment: CDR1 MDHEN and CDR2 SYDVKM. CDR3 DNA: TGTGCCAGCAGTTTAGGAGGCGGGGTGGAAGCGGGAAATGAGCAGTTCTTC. It specifies CASSLGGGVEAGNEQFF.

This clone was seen a handful of times. The chain employs TRBV28 and TRBJ1-5; D is perhaps TRBD1 (5 bases). This CDR3 comprises 15 residues. The V and J ends lost 7 bases and 6 bases respectively, with 19 bases between them. Germline V CDR1 and CDR2: MDHEN, SYDVKM. CDR3 region: CASTRSWRGGQPQHF. The CDR3 DNA sequence: TGTGCCAGCACCAGATCATGGAGGGGCGGTCAGCCCCAGCATTTT.

This clone was seen a single time. The genes are TRBV19 and TRBJ2-5; TRBD1 matches 9 bases. This CDR3 comprises 15 residues. V lost 0 bases, J lost 7 bases, and 6 bases stayed unmatched. The germline gives CDR1 LNHDA, CDR2 SQIVND (reference sequence). As DNA, the CDR3 is TGTGCCAGTAGTATAGATCGAGGGACAGGGACGACCCAGTACTTC. Its translation: CASSIDRGTGTTQYF. Supplemented by reference TRBV19 and TRBJ2-5, the full variable domain reads DGGITQSPKYLFRKEGQNVTLSCEQNLNHDAMYWYRQDPGQGLRLIYYSQIVNDFQKGDIAEGYSVSREKKESFPLTVTSAQKNPTAFYLCASSIDRGTGTTQYFGPGTRLLVL.

J is TRBJ1-6 and V is TRBV7-9, with D tentatively TRBD1 (6 bases). V shed 5 bases and J shed 5 bases, with 13 bases lying between them. Germline lookup yields CDR1 SEHNR and CDR2 FQNEAQ (reference sequence). The CDR3 has 15 residues. CDR3 bases: TGTGCCAGCAGCAACTCGGACAGAAATAATTCACCCCTCCACTTT. As protein: CASSNSDRNNSPLHF.

This chain uses TRBV30 with TRBJ1-6; D unresolved. Germline V CDR1 and CDR2: GTSNPN, SVGIG (reference sequence). CDR3 length equals 11 residues. V lost 0 bases and J lost 12, with 6 bases in between. The CDR3 DNA is TGTGCCTGGAGTGTACCGGGACCCCTCCACTTT. Residues: CAWSVPGPLHF. The variable domain in full, completed from reference TRBV30 and TRBJ1-6, reads SQTIHQWPATLVQPVGSPLSLECTVEGTSNPNLYWYRQAAGRGLQLLFYSVGIGQISSEVPQNLSASRPQDRQFILSSKKLLLSDSGFYLCAWSVPGPLHFGNGTRLTVT.

The rearrangement uses TRBV16 and TRBJ1-5; 7 bases are a match to TRBD1. J was trimmed by 3 bases and V by 3 bases; bases with no gene match: 8. This CDR3 contains 16 residues. The V gene's germline CDR1 is KGHSY and CDR2 FQNENV. Here the CDR3 reads CASSHLFTGDNQPQHF. In DNA form, the CDR3 reads TGTGCCAGCAGCCACCTCTTTACAGGGGACAATCAGCCCCAGCATTTT. Looking up the rest from reference TRBV16 and TRBJ1-5 gives the full variable domain: GEEVAQTPKHLVRGEGQKAKLYCAPIKGHSYVFWYQQVLKNEFKFLISFQNENVFDETGMPKERFSAKCLPNSPCSLEIQATKLEDSAVYFCASSHLFTGDNQPQHFGDGTRLSIL.

The gene calls are TRBV4-2 and TRBJ2-2; 10 bases align to TRBD2. Per germline, CDR1 LGHNA and CDR2 YNFKEQ. The CDR3 loop spans 17 amino acids. The J segment lost 6 bases and the V segment lost 0 bases, leaving 7 bases of the junction unmatched. CDR3 amino acids: CASSQDTAGGPSGELFF. CDR3 sequence (DNA): TGTGCCAGCAGCCAAGATACAGCGGGGGGGCCCTCCGGGGAGCTGTTTTTT.

This chain joins TRBV10-2 and TRBJ1-3; no clear D. V dropped 4 bases and J dropped 1 base, with 8 bases sitting between them. From germline, CDR1 is WSHSY and CDR2 SAAADI. The CDR3 is 14 amino acids. CDR3 region: CASSGGVSGNTIYF. In DNA form, the CDR3 reads TGCGCCAGCAGTGGAGGTGTTTCTGGAAACACCATATATTTT.

The chain employs TRBV28 and TRBJ1-2; no definite D call. Trimming took 7 bases from V and 0 from J, leaving 9 bases between them. Germline V gene data show CDR1 as MDHEN and CDR2 as SYDVKM. The CDR3 is 13 amino acids. This CDR3 reads CASKSPANYGYTF. DNA for the CDR3: TGTGCCAGCAAATCTCCAGCTAACTATGGCTACACCTTC.

V gene TRBV5-1 combines with J gene TRBJ2-5; maybe TRBD2 (6 bases). This CDR3 has 14 amino acids. From germline, CDR1 is SGHRS and CDR2 YFSETQ. V was clipped by 1 base and J by 4 bases, with 11 bases between them. This CDR3 is CASSLNGGAETQYF. The CDR3 DNA is TGCGCCAGCAGCTTGAACGGAGGGGCAGAGACCCAGTACTTC.

A few counts support this clone. The CDR3 DNA reads TGTGCCAGCAGCCTCGGACAGCCCGAATTGCATGGCTACACCTTC. It specifies CASSLGQPELHGYTF. V and J are TRBV9 and TRBJ1-2, with a weak D call TRBD1 (6 bases). Germline CDR1 reads SGDLS; CDR2 reads YYNGEE. This CDR3 has 15 amino acids. Trimming removed 4 bases at V and 6 bases at J, with 19 bases between.

This clone was detected only a few times. V is TRBV15 and J is TRBJ2-5, with 7 nucleotides matching TRBD2. V lost 1 base to trimming and J lost 5 bases; unmatched junction nucleotides: 4. There are 14 residues in the CDR3. The germline gives CDR1 LNHNV, CDR2 YYDKDF (reference sequence). This chain's CDR3 is CATSRGAGVETQYF. DNA of the CDR3: TGTGCCACCAGCAGAGGGGCGGGAGTGGAGACCCAGTACTTC. The full variable domain, with the rest looked up from reference TRBV15 and TRBJ2-5, is DAMVIQNPRYQVTQFGKPVTLSCSQTLNHNVMYWYQQKSSQAPKLLFHYYDKDFNNEADTPDNFQSRRPNTSFCFLDIRSPGLGDTAMYLCATSRGAGVETQYFGPGTRLLVL.